This TCR beta chain stems from a study of CD8 T cells in Susac syndrome. This CDR3 is 14 amino acids long. Germline V lookup: CDR1 SGHAT, CDR2 FQNNGV. Between the trimmed V and J ends, which lost 6 bases and 5 bases, there was a span of 17 bases. When the RNA was reverse transcribed, random hexamers were used with an input of about 0.5 to 1 ug. TCRdb reprocessed the immunoSEQ multiplex PCR reads via MiXCR and lists one record per CDR3 protein. The table has some 450,000 distinct CDR3 sequences, about 85% seen once. This rearrangement joins TRBV11-2 to TRBJ2-7; TRBD2 is a possible D gene (5 bases). The receptor comes from a human donor with multiple sclerosis. Source material: CD8+ T cells from PBMCs. The CDR3 sequence: CASSIGAGPDEQYF. CDR3 in DNA: TGTGCCAGCAGTATCGGCGCGGGCCCTGACGAGCAGTACTTC.